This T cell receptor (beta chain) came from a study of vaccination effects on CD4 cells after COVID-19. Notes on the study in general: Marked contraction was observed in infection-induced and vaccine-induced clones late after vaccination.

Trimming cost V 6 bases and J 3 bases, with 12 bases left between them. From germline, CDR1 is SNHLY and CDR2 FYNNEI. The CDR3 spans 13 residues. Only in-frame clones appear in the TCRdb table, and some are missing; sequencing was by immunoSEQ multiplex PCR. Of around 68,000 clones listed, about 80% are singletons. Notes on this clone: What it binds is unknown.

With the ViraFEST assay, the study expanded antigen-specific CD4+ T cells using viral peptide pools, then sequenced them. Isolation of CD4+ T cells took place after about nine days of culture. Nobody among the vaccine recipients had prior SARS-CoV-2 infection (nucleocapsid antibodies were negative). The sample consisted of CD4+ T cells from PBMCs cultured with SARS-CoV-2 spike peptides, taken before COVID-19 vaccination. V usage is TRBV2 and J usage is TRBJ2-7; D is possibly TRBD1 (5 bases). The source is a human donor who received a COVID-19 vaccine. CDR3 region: CASRKQQVYEQYV. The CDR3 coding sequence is TGTGCCAGCAGAAAACAACAGGTCTACGAGCAGTACGTC.